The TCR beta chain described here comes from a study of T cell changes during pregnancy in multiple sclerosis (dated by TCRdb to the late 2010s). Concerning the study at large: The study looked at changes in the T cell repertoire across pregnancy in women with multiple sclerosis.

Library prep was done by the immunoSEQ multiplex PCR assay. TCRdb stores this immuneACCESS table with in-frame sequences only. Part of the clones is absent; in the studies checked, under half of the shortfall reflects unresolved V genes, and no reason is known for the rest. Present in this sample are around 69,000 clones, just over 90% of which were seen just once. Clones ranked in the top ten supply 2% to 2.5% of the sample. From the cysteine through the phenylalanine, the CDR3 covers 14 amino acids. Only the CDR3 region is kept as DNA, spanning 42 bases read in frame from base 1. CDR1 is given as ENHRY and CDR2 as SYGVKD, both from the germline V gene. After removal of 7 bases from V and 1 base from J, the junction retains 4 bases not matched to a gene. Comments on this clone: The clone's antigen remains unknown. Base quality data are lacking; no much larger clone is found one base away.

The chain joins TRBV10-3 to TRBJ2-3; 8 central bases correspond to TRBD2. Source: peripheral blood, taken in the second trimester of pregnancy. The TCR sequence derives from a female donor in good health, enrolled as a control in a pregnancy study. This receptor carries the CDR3 CAIKERGRTDTQYF. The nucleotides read TGTGCCATCAAAGAGCGGGGGCGCACAGATACGCAGTATTTT.